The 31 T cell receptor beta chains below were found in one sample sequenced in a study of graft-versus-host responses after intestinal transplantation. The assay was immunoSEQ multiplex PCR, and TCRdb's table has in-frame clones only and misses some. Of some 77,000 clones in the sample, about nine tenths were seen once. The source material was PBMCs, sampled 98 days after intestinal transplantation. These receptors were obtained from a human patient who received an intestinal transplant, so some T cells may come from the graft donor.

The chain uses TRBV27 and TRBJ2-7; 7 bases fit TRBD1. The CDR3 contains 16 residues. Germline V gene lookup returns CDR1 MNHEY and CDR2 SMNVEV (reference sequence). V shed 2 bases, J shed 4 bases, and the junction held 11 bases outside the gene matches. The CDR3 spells CASSLSGGQLLYEQYF. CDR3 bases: TGTGCCAGCAGTTTAAGTGGGGGACAGCTTCTTTACGAGCAGTACTTC.

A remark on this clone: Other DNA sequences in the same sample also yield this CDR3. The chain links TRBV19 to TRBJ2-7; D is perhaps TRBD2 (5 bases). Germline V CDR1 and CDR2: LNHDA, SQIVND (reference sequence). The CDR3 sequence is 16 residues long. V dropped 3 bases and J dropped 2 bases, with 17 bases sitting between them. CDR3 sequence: CASSIVARAGPYEQYF. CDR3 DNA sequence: TGTGCCAGTAGTATTGTCGCTAGGGCGGGTCCCTACGAGCAGTACTTC.

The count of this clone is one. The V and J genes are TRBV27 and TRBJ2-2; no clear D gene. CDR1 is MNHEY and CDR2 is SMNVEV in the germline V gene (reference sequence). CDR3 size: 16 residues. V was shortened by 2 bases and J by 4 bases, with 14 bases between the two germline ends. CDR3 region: CASSLASPPVTGELFF. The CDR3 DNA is TGTGCCAGCAGTTTAGCCTCACCCCCGGTCACCGGGGAGCTGTTTTTT.

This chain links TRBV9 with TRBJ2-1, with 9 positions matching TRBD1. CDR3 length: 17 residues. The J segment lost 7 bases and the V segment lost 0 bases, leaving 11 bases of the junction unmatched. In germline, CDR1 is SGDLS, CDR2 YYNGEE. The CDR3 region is CASSVVPAGQGMNEQFF. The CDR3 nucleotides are TGTGCCAGCAGCGTAGTTCCCGCGGGACAGGGTATGAATGAGCAGTTCTTC.

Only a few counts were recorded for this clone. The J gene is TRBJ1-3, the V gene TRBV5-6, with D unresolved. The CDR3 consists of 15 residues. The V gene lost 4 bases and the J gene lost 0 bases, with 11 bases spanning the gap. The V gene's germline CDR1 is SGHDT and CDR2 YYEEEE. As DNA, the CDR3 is TGTGCCAGCAGCACATGGGCTCTCTCTGGAAACACCATATATTTT. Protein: CASSTWALSGNTIYF. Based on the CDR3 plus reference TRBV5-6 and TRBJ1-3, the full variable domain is DAGVTQSPTHLIKTRGQQVTLRCSPKSGHDTVSWYQQALGQGPQFIFQYYEEEERQRGNFPDRFSGHQFPNYSSELNVNALLLGDSALYLCASSTWALSGNTIYFGEGSWLTVV.

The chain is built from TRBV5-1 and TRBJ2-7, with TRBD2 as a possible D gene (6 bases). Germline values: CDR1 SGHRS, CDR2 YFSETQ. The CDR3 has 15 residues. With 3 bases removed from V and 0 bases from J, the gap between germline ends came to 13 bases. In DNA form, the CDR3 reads TGCGCCAGCAGCTCTCCGGGACTGAGCTCCTACGAGCAGTACTTC. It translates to CASSSPGLSSYEQYF.

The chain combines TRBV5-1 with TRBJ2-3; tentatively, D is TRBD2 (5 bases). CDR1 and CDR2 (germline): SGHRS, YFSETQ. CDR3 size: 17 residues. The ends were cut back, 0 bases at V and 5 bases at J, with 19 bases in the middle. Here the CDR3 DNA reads TGCGCCAGCAGCTTGGAGTCGGGTGTTACCGAGGGAGATACGCAGTATTTT. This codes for CASSLESGVTEGDTQYF.

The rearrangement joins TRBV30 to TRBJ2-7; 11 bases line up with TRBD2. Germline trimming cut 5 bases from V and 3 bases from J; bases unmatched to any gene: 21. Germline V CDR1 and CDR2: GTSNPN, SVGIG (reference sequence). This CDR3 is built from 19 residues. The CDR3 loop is CAWDHDPLISGRDRYEQYF. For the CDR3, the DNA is TGTGCCTGGGACCATGACCCTCTGATTAGCGGGAGGGACCGCTACGAGCAGTACTTC. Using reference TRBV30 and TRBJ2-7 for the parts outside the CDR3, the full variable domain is SQTIHQWPATLVQPVGSPLSLECTVEGTSNPNLYWYRQAAGRGLQLLFYSVGIGQISSEVPQNLSASRPQDRQFILSSKKLLLSDSGFYLCAWDHDPLISGRDRYEQYFGPGTRLTVT.

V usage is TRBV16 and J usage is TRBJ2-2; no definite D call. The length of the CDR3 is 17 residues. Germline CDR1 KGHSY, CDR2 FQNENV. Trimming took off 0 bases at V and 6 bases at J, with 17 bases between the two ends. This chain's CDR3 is CASSQSNLGITAGELFF. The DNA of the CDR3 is TGTGCCAGCAGCCAATCGAATCTGGGTATCACGGCCGGGGAGCTGTTTTTT.

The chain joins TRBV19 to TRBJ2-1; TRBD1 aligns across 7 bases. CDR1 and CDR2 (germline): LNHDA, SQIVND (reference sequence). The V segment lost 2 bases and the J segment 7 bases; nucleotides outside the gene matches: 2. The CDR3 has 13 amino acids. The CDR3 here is CASSILGQNEQFF. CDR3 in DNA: TGTGCCAGTAGTATATTGGGACAGAATGAGCAGTTCTTC.

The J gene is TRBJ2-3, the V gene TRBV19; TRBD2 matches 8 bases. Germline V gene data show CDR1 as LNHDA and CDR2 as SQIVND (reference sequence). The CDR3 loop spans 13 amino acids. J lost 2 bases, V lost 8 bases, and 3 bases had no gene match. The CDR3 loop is CASSGGVTDTQYF. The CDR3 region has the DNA TGTGCCAGTTCGGGGGGGGTCACAGATACGCAGTATTTT.

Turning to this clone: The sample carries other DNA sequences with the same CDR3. DNA for the CDR3: TGCGCCAGCAGCTTGCGGGGCACTGAAGCTTTCTTT. Its translation: CASSLRGTEAFF. The genes are TRBV5-1 and TRBJ1-1; D not certain. This CDR3 is built from 12 residues. CDR1 SGHRS and CDR2 YFSETQ come from the germline V gene. V lost 1 base to trimming and J lost 4 bases, with 5 bases between them. The full variable domain, completed using reference TRBV5-1 and TRBJ1-1, is KAGVTQTPRYLIKTRGQQVTLSCSPISGHRSVSWYQQTPGQGLQFLFEYFSETQRNKGNFPGRFSGRQFSNSRSEMNVSTLELGDSALYLCASSLRGTEAFFGQGTRLTVV.

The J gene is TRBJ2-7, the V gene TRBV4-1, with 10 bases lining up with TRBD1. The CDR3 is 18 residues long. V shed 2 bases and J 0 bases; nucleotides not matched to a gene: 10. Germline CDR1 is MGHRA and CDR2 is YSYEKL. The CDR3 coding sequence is TGCGCCAGCAGCCAACCCGGACAGGGGGTATGGAGCTCCTACGAGCAGTACTTC. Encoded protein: CASSQPGQGVWSSYEQYF.

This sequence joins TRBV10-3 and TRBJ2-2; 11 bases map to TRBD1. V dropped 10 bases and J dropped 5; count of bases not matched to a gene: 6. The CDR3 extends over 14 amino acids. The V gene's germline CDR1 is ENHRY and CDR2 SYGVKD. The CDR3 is CATRGTGGTGELFF. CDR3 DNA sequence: TGTGCCACCAGGGGGACAGGGGGAACCGGGGAGCTGTTTTTT.

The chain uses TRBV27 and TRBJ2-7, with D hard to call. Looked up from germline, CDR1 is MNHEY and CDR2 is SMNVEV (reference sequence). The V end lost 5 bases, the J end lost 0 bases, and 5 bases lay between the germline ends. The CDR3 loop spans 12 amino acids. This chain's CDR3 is CASSGFSYEQYF. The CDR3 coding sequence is TGTGCCAGCAGTGGTTTCTCCTACGAGCAGTACTTC.

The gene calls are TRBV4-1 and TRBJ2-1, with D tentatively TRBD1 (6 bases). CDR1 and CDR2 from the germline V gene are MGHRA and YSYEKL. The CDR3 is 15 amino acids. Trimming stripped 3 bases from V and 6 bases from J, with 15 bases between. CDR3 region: CASSHLALQGNEQFF. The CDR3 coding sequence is TGCGCCAGCAGCCACCTCGCGTTACAGGGCAATGAGCAGTTCTTC.

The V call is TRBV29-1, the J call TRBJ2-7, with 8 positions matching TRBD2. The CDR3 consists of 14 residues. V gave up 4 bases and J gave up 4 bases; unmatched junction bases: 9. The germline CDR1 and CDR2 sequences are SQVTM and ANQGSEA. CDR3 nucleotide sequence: TGCAGCGTTGTCGGAGCGGGAGTCTTTTACGAGCAGTACTTC. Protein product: CSVVGAGVFYEQYF.

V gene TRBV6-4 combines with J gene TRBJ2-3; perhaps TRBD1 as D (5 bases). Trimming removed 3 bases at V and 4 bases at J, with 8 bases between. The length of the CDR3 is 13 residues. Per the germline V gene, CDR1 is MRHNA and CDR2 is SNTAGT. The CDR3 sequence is CASSESGSDTQYF. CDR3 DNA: TGTGCCAGCAGTGAATCAGGGTCAGATACGCAGTATTTT.

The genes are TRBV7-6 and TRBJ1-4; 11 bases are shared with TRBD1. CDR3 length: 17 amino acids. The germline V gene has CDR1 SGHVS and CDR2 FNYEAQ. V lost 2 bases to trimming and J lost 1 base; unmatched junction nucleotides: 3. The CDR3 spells CASSLPGTGGTNEKLFF. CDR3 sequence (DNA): TGTGCCAGCAGCTTACCGGGGACAGGGGGAACTAATGAAAAACTGTTTTTT.

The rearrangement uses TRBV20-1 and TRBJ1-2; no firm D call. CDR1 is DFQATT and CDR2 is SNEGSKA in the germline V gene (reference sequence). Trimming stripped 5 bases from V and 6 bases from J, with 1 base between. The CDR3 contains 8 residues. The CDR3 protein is CSADGYTF. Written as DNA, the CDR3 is TGCAGTGCTGATGGCTACACCTTC.

The CDR3 reads CATGQGVRNTEAFF. CDR3 nucleotide sequence: TGTGCCACCGGACAGGGGGTTCGTAACACTGAAGCTTTCTTT. The V gene is TRBV15, the J gene TRBJ1-1, with 10 nucleotides matching TRBD1. The V gene's germline CDR1 is LNHNV and CDR2 YYDKDF (reference sequence). The J segment lost 2 bases and the V segment lost 8 bases, leaving 5 bases of the junction unmatched. The CDR3 has 14 residues. Variable domain in full (rest from reference TRBV15 and TRBJ1-1): DAMVIQNPRYQVTQFGKPVTLSCSQTLNHNVMYWYQQKSSQAPKLLFHYYDKDFNNEADTPDNFQSRRPNTSFCFLDIRSPGLGDTAMYLCATGQGVRNTEAFFGQGTRLTVV.

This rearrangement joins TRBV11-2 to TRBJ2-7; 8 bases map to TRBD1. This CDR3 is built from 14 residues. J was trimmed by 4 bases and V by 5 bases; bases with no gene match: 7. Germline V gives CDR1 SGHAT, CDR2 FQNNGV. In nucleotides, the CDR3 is TGTGCCAGCAGCCCGGACAGGGTGGCTTACGAGCAGTACTTC. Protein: CASSPDRVAYEQYF. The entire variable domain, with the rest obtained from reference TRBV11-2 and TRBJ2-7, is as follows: EAGVAQSPRYKIIEKRQSVAFWCNPISGHATLYWYQQILGQGPKLLIQFQNNGVVDDSQLPKDRFSAERLKGVDSTLKIQPAKLEDSAVYLCASSPDRVAYEQYFGPGTRLTVT.

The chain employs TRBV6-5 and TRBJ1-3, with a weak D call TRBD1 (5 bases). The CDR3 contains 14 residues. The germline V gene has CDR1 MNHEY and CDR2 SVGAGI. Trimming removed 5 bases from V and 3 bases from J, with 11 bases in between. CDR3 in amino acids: CASSERGLGNTIYF. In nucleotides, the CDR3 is TGTGCCAGCAGTGAAAGGGGCCTTGGAAACACCATATATTTT.

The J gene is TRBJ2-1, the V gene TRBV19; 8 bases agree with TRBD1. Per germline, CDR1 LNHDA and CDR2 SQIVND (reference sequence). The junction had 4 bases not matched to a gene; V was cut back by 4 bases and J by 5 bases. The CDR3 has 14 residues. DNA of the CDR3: TGTGCCAGTAGTAACAGGGGGATCGACAATGAGCAGTTCTTC. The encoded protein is CASSNRGIDNEQFF.

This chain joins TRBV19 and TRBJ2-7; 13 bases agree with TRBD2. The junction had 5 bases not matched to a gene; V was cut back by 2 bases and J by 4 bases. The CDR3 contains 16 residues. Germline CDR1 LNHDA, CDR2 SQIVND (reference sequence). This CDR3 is CASSITGTSGTYEQYF. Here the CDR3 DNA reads TGTGCCAGTAGTATAACCGGGACTAGCGGGACTTACGAGCAGTACTTC.

The CDR3 region is CASSPDGSNEKLFF. The CDR3 DNA reads as TGTGCCAGCTCACCCGACGGGAGTAATGAAAAACTGTTTTTT. The rearrangement uses TRBV18 and TRBJ1-4; D call uncertain. This CDR3 has 14 residues. Looked up from germline, CDR1 is KGHSH and CDR2 is LQKENI. Trimming stripped 3 bases from V and 4 bases from J, with 9 bases between.

The CDR3 region has the DNA TGCAGCACGGTCTCCTCGGACACTGAAGCTTTCTTT. Its translation is CSTVSSDTEAFF. The chain recombines TRBV29-1 with TRBJ1-1; D not certain. V lost 8 bases, J lost 3 bases, and 13 bases lay in between. This CDR3 region has 12 residues. CDR1 and CDR2 from the germline V gene are SQVTM and ANQGSEA.

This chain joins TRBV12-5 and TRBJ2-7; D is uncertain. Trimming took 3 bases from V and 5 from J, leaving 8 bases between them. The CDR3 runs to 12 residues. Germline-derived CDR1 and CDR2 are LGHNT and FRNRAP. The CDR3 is CASGFASDEQYF. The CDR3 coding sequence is TGTGCTAGTGGTTTCGCCAGCGACGAGCAGTACTTC.

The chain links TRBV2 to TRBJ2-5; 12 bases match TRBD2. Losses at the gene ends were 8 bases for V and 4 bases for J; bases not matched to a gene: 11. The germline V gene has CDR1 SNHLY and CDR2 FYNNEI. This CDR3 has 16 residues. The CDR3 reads CASCRLAGDSRETQYF. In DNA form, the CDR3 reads TGTGCCAGCTGTAGACTAGCGGGAGACTCCCGAGAGACCCAGTACTTC.

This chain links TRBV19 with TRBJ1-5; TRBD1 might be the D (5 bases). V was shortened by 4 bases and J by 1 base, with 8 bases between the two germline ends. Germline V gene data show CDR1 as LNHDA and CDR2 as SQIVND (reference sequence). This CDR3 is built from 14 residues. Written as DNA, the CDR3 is TGTGCCAGTAGTACTCAGGGAAGCAATCAGCCCCAGCATTTT. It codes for CASSTQGSNQPQHF.

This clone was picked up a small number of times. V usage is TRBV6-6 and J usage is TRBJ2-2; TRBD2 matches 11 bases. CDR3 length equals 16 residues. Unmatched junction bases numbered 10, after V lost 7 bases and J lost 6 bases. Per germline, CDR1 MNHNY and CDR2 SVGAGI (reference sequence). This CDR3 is CASTLGLAGGAGELFF. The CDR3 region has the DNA TGTGCCAGCACCTTGGGGCTAGCGGGGGGAGCCGGGGAGCTGTTTTTT.